This T cell receptor beta chain appears in the sequencing data of a study of immune reconstitution after stem cell transplant in scleroderma (TCRdb year 2017). The library relied on RT-PCR. Sequenced on an Illumina MiSeq. TCRdb took the public reads, trimmed them with fastp at Q25, ran MiXCR for clone calling and kept in-frame beta chains. Rows matching on CDR3 protein sequence are summarized as one entry with the most common DNA and genes. The sample table records about 2,300 distinct CDR3 sequences; 6.4% of these occur just once. Of the sample, under 30% falls within the top ten clones. Inclusive of the bounding cysteine and phenylalanine, the CDR3 is 19 residues long. Only the CDR3 DNA stays, 57 bases, in frame from base 1. Reading the germline V gene gives CDR1 SGHRS and CDR2 YFSETQ. After removal of 7 bases from V and 1 base from J, the junction retains 18 bases not matched to a gene. This clonotype is assessed as medium-sized (0.01 to 0.1%). No cognate antigen has been identified for it. Per-base quality was not reported, and no clone a single base away is much larger than it.

This material was obtained before or after autologous hematopoietic stem cell transplantation (not recorded which). This receptor was taken from a female donor with systemic sclerosis. The chain was built from TRBV5-1 and TRBJ2-7; TRBD2 aligns with 12 central bases. The DNA reads TGCGCCAGCCGAAAGCGGACTAGCGGGGATCCTGGGGAATCCTACGAGCAGTACTTC. Translation gives CASRKRTSGDPGESYEQYF.